The entry that follows covers one T cell receptor (beta chain) sequence. It lacks a known antigen. Within one base of it there is no much larger clone, and no base qualities were kept. To prepare the library, the immunoSEQ multiplex PCR assay was applied. For the multiplex PCR, a mixture combining 60 forward primers for TCR Vbeta segments and 13 reverse primers for TCR Jbeta segments was used. The CDR3 region of rearranged TCR beta genes was amplified from genomic DNA by a multiplex PCR assay. Amplified TCR beta libraries were sequenced as 87-base-pair reads on the Illumina HiSeq System. The paper's processing steps were these. A later analysis counted some 74 million unique TCR beta chains across the 550 to 750 repertoires, and some 11 million of these chains were shared by at least two donors. Raw reads were error-corrected and collapsed into unique sequences with a nearest-neighbor algorithm that merged closely related sequences to remove PCR and sequencing errors. CDR3 sequences were aligned to IMGT reference sequences to assign V, D and J gene segments. For a sequence to be retained, a match of at least six nucleotides was required to both a V gene segment and a J gene segment. A rearrangement was called productive if the CDR3 had no stop codons and remained in frame with V and J, and every other rearrangement was called non-productive. Following IMGT convention, CDR3 was defined as the stretch from the second conserved V-encoded cysteine up to the conserved J-encoded phenylalanine. The earlier analysis of about 570 of the donors excluded any sequence lacking an unambiguous match to a single V gene segment. An earlier analysis of several hundred of the donors called V segments functional above 56.7% productive rearrangements and segregating when the between-donor standard deviation exceeded 5%. A statistical classification framework was built for diagnosing cytomegalovirus status from the catalog of TCR beta chain sequences. V and J gene assignment, in a later analysis, came from comparing TCR nucleotide sequences with IMGT/GENE-DB human TR gene sequences. In a later analysis, CDR3 sequences and most-parsimonious VDJ recombination scenarios were assigned using the TCRdist pipeline. In a later analysis, every TCR beta chain was defined by the combination of its CDR3 amino acid sequence and its V-gene family, and reads without a unique V-gene family were dropped. In a later analysis, 550 to 650 highly shared, low-generation-probability nucleotide sequences were removed to address suspected cross-contamination and a sequencing artifact. A later analysis calculated a clonal expansion index for each public chain from normalized within-repertoire ranks of inferred template counts. A later analysis computed generation probabilities with a VDJ recombination model fitted to out-of-frame rearrangements, and checked the results against IGoR. Hypergeometric tests were used in a later analysis to score TCR-TCR, TCR-HLA and TCR-CMV co-occurrence, with a repertoire-size bias correction applied to the TCR pairs. To estimate false discovery rates, a later analysis permuted the HLA or CMV assignments 20 times. In a later analysis, co-occurring TCRs were grouped using DBSCAN, with TCRdist sequence similarity added in when clustering inside HLA-allele-positive subsets. Repertoires with fewer than 30,000 or more than 120,000 public chains, plus five repertoires with anomalous nucleotide sharing, were excluded from co-occurrence clustering. Drawn from immuneACCESS, this table holds only the in-frame rearrangements with V and J called that TCRdb kept. Clones are partly lost; checked studies trace under half to an unresolved V gene and leave the rest unexplained. That table gives V, J and clone size, and the DNA gave D and trimming. The sample yields some 200,000 clones; roughly 74% were counted once. The top ten constitute about 2.6% of the sample.

The data were obtained in a study of cytomegalovirus exposure and HLA in healthy donors listed by TCRdb under 2017. With respect to the entire study: According to an earlier analysis of a few hundred of the donors, roughly 180 million T cells yielded 117 million unique TCR beta sequences and around 280 Gb of sequence data. To study patterns of TCR occurrence, a later analysis re-analyzed previously published TCR beta repertoires from 650 to 750 donors and added high-resolution HLA genotyping. In addition to the first cohort of 666 subjects, a separate validation cohort of approximately 110 different subjects was used. An earlier analysis of 587 of the donors used high-throughput TCR beta sequencing to judge whether each TCR beta V gene segment behaved as functional or pseudogenic. The aim of the study was to test whether cataloging public T cell receptors could identify signatures of past pathogen exposure. An early release that covered about 600 HLA-typed donors contained approximately 300 gigabases of sequencing data and tens of millions of unique TCR sequences. HLA typing covered class I and class II loci at four-digit resolution. The study used immunosequencing to profile the T cell repertoires of around 600 subjects and linked those repertoires to cytomegalovirus serostatus. Roughly 5 DR-DQ haplotypes were handled as single units for association and clustering because linkage in the cohort was strong. Alongside the repertoire data, information on donor age, sex, ethnicity and CMV serostatus was compiled. All discovery cohort repertoires had been generated on a single sequencing platform. Typing coverage varied by locus: about 620-630 donors for A, B, C, DRB1 and DQB1; roughly 560 for DQA1; around 610 for DPA1; roughly 470 for DPB1. Of the roughly 410 genotyped donors, less than 90% were placed in the genetic ancestry cluster associated with self-reported Caucasian donors. In a later genetic analysis, genome-wide SNP genotypes for about three fifths of the roughly 670 donors were used, and that subset was treated as a discovery cohort. To predict cytomegalovirus infection status, the study combined high-throughput TCR immunosequencing, statistical association of individual TCRs with disease status, and machine learning. Among some 400 genotyped donors of the cohort, an average of around 240,000 unique TCR beta nucleotide sequences was sequenced per donor, of which about 18% were non-productive. The later analysis used no new phenotypic data to find candidate immune exposures, relying instead on TCR beta sequences and their occurrence across donors.

The CDR3 runs 14 amino acids, cysteine and phenylalanine included. Only the CDR3 DNA is retained, 42 bases long and in frame from the first base. Reading the germline V gene (reference sequence) gives CDR1 MNHEY and CDR2 SMNVEV. The junction shows trimming of 4 bases on V and 6 bases on J, and the gene matches do not reach 4 bases of it. The cohort comprised several hundred healthy bone marrow donors. At the time of sampling, every cohort member was nominally healthy, though immune exposures that went unrecorded were likely present. The donor was CMV seronegative and was included in the group of 352 seronegative cohort members. Each donor provided a peripheral blood sample, and peripheral blood mononuclear cells were used for TCR beta sequencing. Genomic DNA was extracted from the blood cell samples with the Qiagen DNeasy Blood Extraction Kit. Summary of the overall study and its limitations: The cohort was sequenced for TCR beta chains only, and without alpha or paired-chain data the features that could be detected were limited. A later genetic analysis reported fewer N-insertions in productive TCRs among donors in an Asian-associated ancestry cluster than the approximately 670-donor mean. The authors suggested that the approach could potentially be generalized to other disease states and immunological phenotypes. The only immune exposure information available for the cohort was CMV serostatus. Because the 87-base-pair reads could not distinguish some IMGT-functional V segments, including TRBV6-2 and TRBV6-3, those segments were excluded. Correlated functional status among segregating V segments might reflect linkage disequilibrium, but an unknown experimental factor could not be ruled out. In a later analysis, some 18,000 TCR beta sequences were associated with specific HLA alleles at a false discovery rate of 0.05. The earlier analysis of a few hundred of the donors excluded approximately 17 rarely observed V segments, including chromosome 9 orphons, because counts were too low. A further reported finding was that TCR beta sequences accurately predicted the HLA-A and HLA-B alleles for most subjects in the first cohort. A later analysis found that HLA-associated TCR beta chains were more clonally expanded and had lower generation probabilities than equally common non-associated chains. In an earlier analysis of fewer than 750 of the donors, most TCR beta V segments were observed in productive rearrangements about 90% or about 30% of the time, broadly matching IMGT annotations. In a later analysis, the rate of TCR association differed among HLA loci, with DRB1 alleles having the most associated TCRs and HLA-C alleles having the fewest. Several of the top co-occurrence clusters appeared to be linked to parvovirus B19, influenza, CMV and Epstein-Barr virus, according to a later analysis. An association between a missense DCLRE1C variant and V-gene and J-gene trimming of TCR beta chains was found in a later genetic analysis and replicated in an independent cohort. A few of the identified cytomegalovirus-associated TCR beta chains were confirmed in vitro to be specific for cytomegalovirus antigens. According to a later analysis, most CMV-associated TCR beta chains appeared to be HLA-restricted, and the HLA associations seemed to be driven largely by CMV exposure. A total of some 180 TCR beta chains were listed by the study as associated with cytomegalovirus. Presence/absence analyses assumed roughly uniform sequencing depth across donors, an assumption that may not hold. A cluster of highly shared sequence variants was judged likely to represent a technical artifact of the sequencing pipeline. The classifier was reported to diagnose cytomegalovirus status with high specificity and sensitivity in both the original and validation cohorts. When HLA alleles, especially DR and DQ, strongly co-occurred, TCR associations were difficult to assign to individual alleles. Because HLA typing was unavailable for some donors at each locus, only the typed subset was used in association tests. Most TCR sequences were seen in very few donors, while some public TCRs were found in many individuals.

Sequences were obtained from PBMCs. This clonotype was obtained from a female donor in good health and CMV-seronegative. This sequence uses TRBV27 and TRBJ1-5; TRBD1 aligns with 9 central bases. For the CDR3, the sequence is CASSSGQGGQPQHF. The bases read TGTGCCAGCAGTTCGGGACAGGGCGGTCAGCCCCAGCATTTT.